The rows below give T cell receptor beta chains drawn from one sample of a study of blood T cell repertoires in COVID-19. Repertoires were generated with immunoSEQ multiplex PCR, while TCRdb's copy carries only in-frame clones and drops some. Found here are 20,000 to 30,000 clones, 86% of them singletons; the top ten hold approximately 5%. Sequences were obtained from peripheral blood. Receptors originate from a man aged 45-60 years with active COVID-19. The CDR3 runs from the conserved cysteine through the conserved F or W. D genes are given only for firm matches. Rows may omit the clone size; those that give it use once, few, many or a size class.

CDR3 protein: CASSSASGPYYNEQFF; CDR3 DNA: TGTGCCAGCAGTTCGGCTAGCGGGCCATATTACAATGAGCAGTTCTTC; V gene: TRBV28; clone size: .; D gene: TRBD2; J gene: TRBJ2-1
CDR3 protein: CASSRQYRDRGVYEQYF; CDR3 DNA: TGTGCCAGCTCACGACAGTACCGGGACAGGGGGGTCTACGAGCAGTACTTC; V gene: TRBV18; clone size: .; D gene: TRBD1; J gene: TRBJ2-7
CDR3 protein: CASSPTGAYEQYF; CDR3 DNA: TGTGCCAGCTCACCGACAGGGGCCTACGAGCAGTACTTC; V gene: TRBV18; clone size: .; D gene: TRBD1; J gene: TRBJ2-7
CDR3 protein: CASKETSEKTQYF; CDR3 DNA: TGTGCCAGCAAGGAGACTAGCGAGAAGACCCAGTACTTC; V gene: TRBV2; clone size: .; D gene: TRBD2; J gene: TRBJ2-5
CDR3 protein: CASSLEYVAGANEQFF; CDR3 DNA: TGTGCCAGCAGCTTAGAGTATGTCGCAGGGGCGAATGAGCAGTTCTTC; V gene: TRBV7-9; clone size: .; D gene: .; J gene: TRBJ2-1
CDR3 protein: CASSLPRRLAGGPGEQFF; CDR3 DNA: TGTGCCAGCAGCCTACCGCGTCGACTAGCGGGAGGGCCGGGGGAGCAGTTCTTC; V gene: TRBV7-9; clone size: .; D gene: TRBD2; J gene: TRBJ2-1
CDR3 protein: CATSGGQGFSDTQYF; CDR3 DNA: TGTGCCACCAGTGGGGGCCAGGGGTTTTCTGATACGCAGTATTTT; V gene: TRBV24-1; clone size: .; D gene: .; J gene: TRBJ2-3
CDR3 protein: CASSGPGQGGGYGYTF; CDR3 DNA: TGCGCCAGCAGCGGACCGGGACAGGGAGGGGGATATGGCTACACCTTC; V gene: TRBV5-1; clone size: once; D gene: TRBD1; J gene: TRBJ1-2
CDR3 protein: CASYERGMMQPQHF; CDR3 DNA: TGTGCCAGCTACGAGCGGGGTATGATGCAGCCCCAGCATTTT; V gene: TRBV6-5; clone size: .; D gene: .; J gene: TRBJ1-5
CDR3 protein: CASSKPGLAGEEQFF; CDR3 DNA: TGCGCCAGCAGCAAGCCGGGACTAGCGGGAGAAGAGCAGTTCTTC; V gene: TRBV5-1; clone size: .; D gene: TRBD2; J gene: TRBJ2-1
CDR3 protein: CASSPRTGVSNGYTF; CDR3 DNA: TGTGCCAGCAGTCCCAGGACAGGGGTTAGTAATGGCTACACCTTC; V gene: TRBV2; clone size: few; D gene: TRBD1; J gene: TRBJ1-2
CDR3 protein: CASSPPGLAGGRNEQFF; CDR3 DNA: TGTGCCAGCTCACCACCGGGACTAGCGGGAGGGCGCAATGAGCAGTTCTTC; V gene: TRBV18; clone size: .; D gene: TRBD2; J gene: TRBJ2-1
CDR3 protein: CASSTIGGTNEQFF; CDR3 DNA: TGTGCCAGCAGTACCATTGGGGGGACTAATGAGCAGTTCTTC; V gene: TRBV27; clone size: .; D gene: .; J gene: TRBJ2-1
CDR3 protein: CSKTGQGTTDTQYF; CDR3 DNA: TGCAGCAAAACGGGACAGGGCACCACAGATACGCAGTATTTT; V gene: TRBV29-1; clone size: .; D gene: TRBD1; J gene: TRBJ2-3
CDR3 protein: CASRKGLGYTYNEQFF; CDR3 DNA: TGTGCCAGTAGAAAGGGACTGGGATACACTTACAATGAGCAGTTCTTC; V gene: TRBV19; clone size: .; D gene: .; J gene: TRBJ2-1
CDR3 protein: CASSLVSGGGGEKLFF; CDR3 DNA: TGTGCCAGCAGCTTAGTTTCTGGGGGAGGAGGTGAAAAACTGTTTTTT; V gene: TRBV7-9; clone size: .; D gene: .; J gene: TRBJ1-4
CDR3 protein: CASSAGPYEQYF; CDR3 DNA: TGCGCCAGCAGTGCAGGGCCCTACGAGCAGTACTTC; V gene: TRBV5-1; clone size: few; D gene: .; J gene: TRBJ2-7
CDR3 protein: CASSTGLAGNEQFF; CDR3 DNA: TGTGCCAGCTCCACGGGACTAGCGGGTAATGAGCAGTTCTTC; V gene: TRBV6-4; clone size: .; D gene: TRBD2; J gene: TRBJ2-1
CDR3 protein: CASSQGRWTLSGELFF; CDR3 DNA: TGTGCCAGCAGCCAAGGGCGATGGACTCTTTCCGGGGAGCTGTTTTTT; V gene: TRBV3-1/TRBV3-2; clone size: .; D gene: .; J gene: TRBJ2-2
CDR3 protein: CASSLRGLTSTDTQYF; CDR3 DNA: TGCGCCAGCAGCTTGAGGGGACTAACTAGCACAGATACGCAGTATTTT; V gene: TRBV5-1; clone size: .; D gene: TRBD2; J gene: TRBJ2-3
CDR3 protein: CASSMARAEDTQYF; CDR3 DNA: TGCGCCAGCAGCATGGCCAGGGCCGAAGATACGCAGTATTTT; V gene: TRBV5-1; clone size: .; D gene: .; J gene: TRBJ2-3
CDR3 protein: CASSRQGGYGYTF; CDR3 DNA: TGTGCCAGCAGCCGACAGGGAGGCTATGGCTACACCTTC; V gene: TRBV13; clone size: .; D gene: TRBD1; J gene: TRBJ1-2
CDR3 protein: CASTTSGAYSNQPQHF; CDR3 DNA: TGTGCCAGCACCACGTCAGGGGCCTATAGCAATCAGCCCCAGCATTTT; V gene: TRBV28; clone size: .; D gene: .; J gene: TRBJ1-5